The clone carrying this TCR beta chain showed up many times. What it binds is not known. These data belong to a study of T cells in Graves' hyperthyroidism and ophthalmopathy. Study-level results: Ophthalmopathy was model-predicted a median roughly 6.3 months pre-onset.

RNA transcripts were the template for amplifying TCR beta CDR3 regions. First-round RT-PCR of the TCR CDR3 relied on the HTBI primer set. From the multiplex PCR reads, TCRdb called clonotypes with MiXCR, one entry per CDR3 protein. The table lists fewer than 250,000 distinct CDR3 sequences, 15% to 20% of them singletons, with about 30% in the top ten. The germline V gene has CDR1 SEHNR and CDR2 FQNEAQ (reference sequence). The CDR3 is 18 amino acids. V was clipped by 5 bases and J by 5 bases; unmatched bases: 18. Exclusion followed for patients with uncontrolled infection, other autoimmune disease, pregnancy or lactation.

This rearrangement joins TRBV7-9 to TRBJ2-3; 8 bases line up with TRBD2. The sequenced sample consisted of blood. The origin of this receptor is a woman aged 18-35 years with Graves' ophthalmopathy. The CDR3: CASSRFSLREGPQDTQYF. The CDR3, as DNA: TGTGCCAGCAGCCGATTTTCCCTTCGGGAGGGCCCTCAAGATACGCAGTATTTT.